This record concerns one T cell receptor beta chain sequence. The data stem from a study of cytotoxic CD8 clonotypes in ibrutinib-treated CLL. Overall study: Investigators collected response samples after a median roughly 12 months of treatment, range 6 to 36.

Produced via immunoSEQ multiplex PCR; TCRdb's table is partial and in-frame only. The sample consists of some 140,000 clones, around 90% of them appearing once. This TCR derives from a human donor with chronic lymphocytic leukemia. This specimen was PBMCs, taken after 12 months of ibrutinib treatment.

As DNA, the CDR3 is TGTGCCACCAGCCCGGGACGGATAGAAGAGACCCAGTACTTC. Translation gives CATSPGRIEETQYF. The chain links TRBV15 to TRBJ2-5; D may match TRBD1 or TRBD2 (5 bases each). The CDR3 is made up of 14 amino acids. V lost 5 bases and J 3 bases, leaving 13 bases between the germline ends. CDR1 and CDR2 (germline): LNHNV, YYDKDF (reference sequence).